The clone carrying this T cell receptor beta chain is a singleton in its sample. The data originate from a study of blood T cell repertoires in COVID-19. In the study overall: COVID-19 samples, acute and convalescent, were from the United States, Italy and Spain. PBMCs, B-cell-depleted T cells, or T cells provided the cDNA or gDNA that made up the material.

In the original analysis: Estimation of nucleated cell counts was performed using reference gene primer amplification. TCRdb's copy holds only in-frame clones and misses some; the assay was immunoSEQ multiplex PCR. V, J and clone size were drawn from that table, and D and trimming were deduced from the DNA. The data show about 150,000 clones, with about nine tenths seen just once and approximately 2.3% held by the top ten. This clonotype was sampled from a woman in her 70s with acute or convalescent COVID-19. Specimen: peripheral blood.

Written as DNA, the CDR3 is TGTGCCAGCGACTCACGGGGACAGGGGAACCGAAATCCGGACGAGCAGTACTTC. It encodes CASDSRGQGNRNPDEQYF. The chain couples TRBV5-8 to TRBJ2-7; TRBD1 matches 10 bases. CDR1 is SGHTS and CDR2 is YDEGEE in the germline V gene. V lost 7 bases to trimming and J lost 5 bases; unmatched junction nucleotides: 21. This CDR3 has 18 residues. The variable domain in full, with the rest retrieved from reference TRBV5-8 and TRBJ2-7, is EAGVTQSPTHLIKTRGQQATLRCSPISGHTSVYWYQQALGLGLQFLLWYDEGEERNRGNFPPRFSGRQFPNYSSELNVNALELEDSALYLCASDSRGQGNRNPDEQYFGPGTRLTVT.